This TCR beta chain was captured in a study of shared clonotypes between healthy human individuals. Study details: A donor's plate count was three for CD4 naive and three for CD4 memory; CD8 naive had two and CD8 memory one.

General study findings and limits: Around 4.7% was the fraction of naive CD4 clonotypes found shared across a handful of donors. Larger estimated richness was generally seen in naive subsets than in memory subsets.

The CDR3 runs 13 residues. V shed 4 bases and J shed 8 bases, with 15 bases lying between them. The germline V gene has CDR1 SGDLS and CDR2 YYNGEE. As to this clone: What it recognizes is unknown.

The authors distributed each subset's genomic DNA evenly over several immunoSEQ plates. The table came from immunoSEQ multiplex PCR; TCRdb's copy has only in-frame clones and leaves some out. The table shows approximately 1.1 million clones, with about 84% occurring only once. This chain joins TRBV9 and TRBJ1-2; TRBD1 is a possible D gene (6 bases). The sample comprised memory CD4+ T cells from PBMCs. Subset specified: CD45RA-negative fraction. The sequence derives from a man younger than 35 in good health. Some clones in this sample may be carry-over from other donors' samples. The CDR3 nucleotides read TGTGCCAGCAGCACTGGGGGCCCAATGGGCTACACCTTC. Amino acids: CASSTGGPMGYTF. The full variable domain, in which reference TRBV9 and TRBJ1-2 provide the parts outside the CDR3, is DSGVTQTPKHLITATGQRVTLRCSPRSGDLSVYWYQQSLDQGLQFLIQYYNGEERAKGNILERFSAQQFPDLHSELNLSSLELGDSALYFCASSTGGPMGYTFGSGTRLTVV.